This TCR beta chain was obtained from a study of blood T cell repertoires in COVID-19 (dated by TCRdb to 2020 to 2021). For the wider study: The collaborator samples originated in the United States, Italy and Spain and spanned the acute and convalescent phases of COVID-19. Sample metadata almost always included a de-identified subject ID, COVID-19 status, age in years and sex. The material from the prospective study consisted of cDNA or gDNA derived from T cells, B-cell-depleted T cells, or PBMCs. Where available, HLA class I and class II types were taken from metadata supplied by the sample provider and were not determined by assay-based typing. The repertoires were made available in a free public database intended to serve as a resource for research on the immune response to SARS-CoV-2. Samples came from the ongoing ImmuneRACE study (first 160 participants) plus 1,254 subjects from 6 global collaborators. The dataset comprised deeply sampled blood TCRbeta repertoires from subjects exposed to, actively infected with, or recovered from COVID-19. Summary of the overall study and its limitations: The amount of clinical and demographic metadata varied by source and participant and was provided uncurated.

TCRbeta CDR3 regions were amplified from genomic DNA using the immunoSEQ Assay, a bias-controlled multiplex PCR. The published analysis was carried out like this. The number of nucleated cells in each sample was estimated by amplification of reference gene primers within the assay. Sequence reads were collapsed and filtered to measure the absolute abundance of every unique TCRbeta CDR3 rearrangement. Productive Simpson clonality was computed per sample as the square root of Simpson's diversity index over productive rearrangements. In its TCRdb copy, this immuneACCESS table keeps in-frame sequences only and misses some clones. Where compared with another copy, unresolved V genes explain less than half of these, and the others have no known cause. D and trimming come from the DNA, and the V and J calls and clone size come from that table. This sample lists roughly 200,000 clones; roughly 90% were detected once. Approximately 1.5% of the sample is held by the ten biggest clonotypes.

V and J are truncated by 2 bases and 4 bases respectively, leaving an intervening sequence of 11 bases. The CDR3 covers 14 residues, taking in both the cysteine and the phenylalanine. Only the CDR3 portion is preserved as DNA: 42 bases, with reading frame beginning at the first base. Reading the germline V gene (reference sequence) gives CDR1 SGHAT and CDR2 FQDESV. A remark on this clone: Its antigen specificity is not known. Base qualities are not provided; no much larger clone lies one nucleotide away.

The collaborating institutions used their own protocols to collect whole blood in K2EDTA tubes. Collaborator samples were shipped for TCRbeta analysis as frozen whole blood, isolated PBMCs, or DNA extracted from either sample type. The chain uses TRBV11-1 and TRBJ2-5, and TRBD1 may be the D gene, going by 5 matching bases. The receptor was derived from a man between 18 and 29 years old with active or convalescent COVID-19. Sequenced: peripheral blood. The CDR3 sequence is CASSLNPGLETQYF. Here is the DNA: TGTGCCAGCAGCTTAAACCCAGGGTTAGAGACCCAGTACTTC.